Reported below is one T cell receptor (beta chain). Those who participated ranged in age from 18 to 89 years and resided in under 25 US areas. Participants reported their clinical history, and cohort assignment relied on those reports. The CDR3 runs 15 residues. V lost 2 bases and J 1 base, leaving 12 bases between the germline ends. Germline values: CDR1 KGHSH, CDR2 LQKENI. The entry originates in a study of blood T cell repertoires in COVID-19. Background on the study: The cDNA or gDNA used as material had been derived from T cells, B-cell-depleted T cells, or PBMCs.

Here immunoSEQ multiplex PCR was the method, and the copy in TCRdb shows in-frame clones only, minus some. The sample records a few hundred thousand clones, around nine tenths being singletons. Sequencing was carried out using PBMCs or T cells enriched from blood (not recorded which). The chain uses TRBV18 and TRBJ2-7, with D possibly being TRBD1 (6 bases). The clonotype was recovered from a woman aged 40 to 55 who had recovered from COVID-19. CDR3 loop: CASSPVSGASYEQYF. The CDR3 nucleotides are TGTGCCAGCTCACCAGTGTCAGGGGCGTCCTACGAGCAGTACTTC.